Each of the 8 T cell receptor beta chains below was sequenced from the same sample in a study of blood T cell repertoires in COVID-19. The method was immunoSEQ multiplex PCR; TCRdb's version includes in-frame clones alone and lacks a portion of them. The table records tens of thousands of clones, approximately 83% of them present only once. Sequencing was carried out using peripheral blood. The receptors were gathered from a man in his 70s with active COVID-19.

A remark on this clone: Other nucleotide sequences from this sample produce the same CDR3. This sequence joins TRBV4-2 and TRBJ2-3; 7 bases map to TRBD1. V lost 0 bases to trimming and J lost 6 bases; unmatched junction nucleotides: 3. In germline, CDR1 is LGHNA, CDR2 YNFKEQ. There are 14 residues in the CDR3. Here the CDR3 reads CASSQDRGSDTQYF. The CDR3 DNA sequence: TGTGCCAGCAGCCAAGACAGGGGGTCGGATACGCAGTATTTT.

This chain links TRBV10-3 with TRBJ2-7; D may be TRBD1 (5 bases). The CDR3 sequence is 12 residues long. CDR1 and CDR2 from the germline V gene are ENHRY and SYGVKD. Deletions cut 4 bases from V and 5 bases from J, with 9 bases between. The CDR3 DNA follows: TGTGCCATCAGTGTGTTCAGGGACGAGCAGTACTTC. This encodes CAISVFRDEQYF.

V usage is TRBV27 and J usage is TRBJ2-1; D is perhaps TRBD2 (8 bases). The germline V and J ends were trimmed by 8 bases and 5 bases, with 31 bases remaining between them. Germline CDR1 MNHEY, CDR2 SMNVEV (reference sequence). The CDR3 has 19 residues. Here the CDR3 reads CASAPRGTGVLAGNNEQFF. The DNA for the CDR3 is TGTGCCAGCGCCCCTAGGGGTACAGGGGTATTAGCGGGGAACAATGAGCAGTTCTTC.

The rearrangement joins TRBV19 to TRBJ2-1; 12 bases agree with TRBD2. Germline-derived CDR1 and CDR2 are LNHDA and SQIVND (reference sequence). The CDR3 consists of 14 residues. The ends lost 4 bases at V and 8 bases at J; junction bases unmatched: 3. The CDR3 bases are TGTGCCAGTAGTACCCTAGCGGGGGGGGATGAGCAGTTCTTC. Translating it yields CASSTLAGGDEQFF. The full variable domain, its missing parts supplied by reference TRBV19 and TRBJ2-1, is DGGITQSPKYLFRKEGQNVTLSCEQNLNHDAMYWYRQDPGQGLRLIYYSQIVNDFQKGDIAEGYSVSREKKESFPLTVTSAQKNPTAFYLCASSTLAGGDEQFFGPGTRLTVL.

V usage is TRBV5-5 and J usage is TRBJ1-1; weak D call: TRBD1 (6 bases). The CDR3 covers 14 residues. Trimming pared 2 bases from V and 8 bases from J, leaving 16 bases between. In germline, CDR1 is SGHKS, CDR2 YYEKEE (reference sequence). The CDR3 DNA reads as TGTGCCAGCAGCTTAGGCAGGGGAGACAAGGAAGCTTTCTTT. As protein: CASSLGRGDKEAFF. The whole variable domain, remainder taken from reference TRBV5-5 and TRBJ1-1, is DAGVTQSPTHLIKTRGQQVTLRCSPISGHKSVSWYQQVLGQGPQFIFQYYEKEERGRGNFPDRFSARQFPNYSSELNVNALLLGDSALYLCASSLGRGDKEAFFGQGTRLTVV.

The genes are TRBV11-2 and TRBJ2-3; unclear D gene. CDR1 SGHAT and CDR2 FQNNGV come from the germline V gene. The CDR3 loop spans 14 amino acids. Trimming pared 2 bases from V and 6 bases from J, leaving 12 bases between. The CDR3 loop is CASSLLSRVDTQYF. The CDR3 nucleotides read TGTGCCAGCAGCTTATTGAGTCGCGTTGATACGCAGTATTTT.

This clone appeared a single time. This chain connects TRBV3-1 (or the pseudogene TRBV3-2) to TRBJ1-5; 7 bases map to TRBD1. V lost 0 bases to trimming and J lost 4 bases; unmatched junction nucleotides: 0. The germline CDR1 and CDR2 sequences are LGHDT and YNNKEL (reference sequence). The CDR3 runs to 14 residues. Here the CDR3 reads CASSQEGQNQPQHF. CDR3 nucleotide sequence: TGTGCCAGCAGCCAAGAGGGACAGAATCAGCCCCAGCATTTT.

The rearrangement uses TRBV27 and TRBJ2-3; 9 bases fit TRBD1. The CDR3 totals 15 residues. CDR1 is MNHEY, CDR2 SMNVEV, per germline (reference sequence). The V gene end was trimmed by 3 bases and the J gene end by 3 bases; junction bases not matched to a gene: 4. This CDR3 reads CASSLGTGFTDTQYF. DNA for the CDR3: TGTGCCAGCAGTTTGGGGACAGGGTTTACAGATACGCAGTATTTT.